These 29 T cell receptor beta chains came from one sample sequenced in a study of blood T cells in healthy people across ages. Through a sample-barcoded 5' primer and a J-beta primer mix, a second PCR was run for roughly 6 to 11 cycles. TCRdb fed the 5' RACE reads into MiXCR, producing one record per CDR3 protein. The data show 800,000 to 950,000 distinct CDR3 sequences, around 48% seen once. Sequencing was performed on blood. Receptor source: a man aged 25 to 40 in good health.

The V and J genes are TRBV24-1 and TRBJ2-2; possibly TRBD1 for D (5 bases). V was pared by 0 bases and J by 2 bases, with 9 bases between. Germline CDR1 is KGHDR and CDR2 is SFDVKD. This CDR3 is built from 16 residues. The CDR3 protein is CATSDLGQGNTGELFF. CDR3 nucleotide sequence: TGTGCCACCAGTGATTTGGGTCAGGGAAACACCGGGGAGCTGTTTTTT.

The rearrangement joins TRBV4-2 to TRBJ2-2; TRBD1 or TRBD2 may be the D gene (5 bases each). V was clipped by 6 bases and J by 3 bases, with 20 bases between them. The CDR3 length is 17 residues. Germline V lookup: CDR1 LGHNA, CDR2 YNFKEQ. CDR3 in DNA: TGTGCCAGCAGTCTCCCCCCCGGGACCGAGTACACCGGGGAGCTGTTTTTT. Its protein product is CASSLPPGTEYTGELFF.

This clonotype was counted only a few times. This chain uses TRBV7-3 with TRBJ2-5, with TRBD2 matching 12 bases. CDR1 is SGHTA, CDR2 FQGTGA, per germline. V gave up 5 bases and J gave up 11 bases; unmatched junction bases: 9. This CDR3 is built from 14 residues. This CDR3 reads CASSPGLAGNEQYF. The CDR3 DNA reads TGTGCCAGCAGCCCTGGACTAGCGGGGAATGAGCAGTACTTC.

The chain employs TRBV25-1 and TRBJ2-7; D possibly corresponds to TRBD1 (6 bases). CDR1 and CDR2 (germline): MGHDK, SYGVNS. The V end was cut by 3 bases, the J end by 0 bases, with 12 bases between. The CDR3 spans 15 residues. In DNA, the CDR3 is TGTGCCAGCAGTGACCACAGGGCCTACTCCTACGAGCAGTACTTC. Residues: CASSDHRAYSYEQYF.

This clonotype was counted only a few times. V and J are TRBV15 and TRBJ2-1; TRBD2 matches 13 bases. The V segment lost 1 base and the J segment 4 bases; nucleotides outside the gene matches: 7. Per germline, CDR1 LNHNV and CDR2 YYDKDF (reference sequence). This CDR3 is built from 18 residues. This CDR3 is CATSRGKLAGGNYNEQFF. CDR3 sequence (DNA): TGTGCCACCAGCAGAGGGAAACTAGCGGGGGGGAATTACAATGAGCAGTTCTTC.

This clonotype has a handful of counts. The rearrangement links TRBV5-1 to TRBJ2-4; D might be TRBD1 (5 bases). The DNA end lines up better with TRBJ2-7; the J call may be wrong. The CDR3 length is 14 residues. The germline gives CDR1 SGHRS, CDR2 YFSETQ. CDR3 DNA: TGCGCCAGCAGCTTGGCAGGGTCCTATGACGAGCAGTACTTC. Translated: CASSLAGSYDEQYF.

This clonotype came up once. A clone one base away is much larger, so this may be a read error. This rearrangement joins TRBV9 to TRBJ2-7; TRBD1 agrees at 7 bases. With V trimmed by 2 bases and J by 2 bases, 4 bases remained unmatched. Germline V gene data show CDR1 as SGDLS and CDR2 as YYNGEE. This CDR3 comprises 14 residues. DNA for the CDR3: TGTGCCAGCAGCGTGGGACAGAGCGCCTACGAGCAGTACTTC. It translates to CASSVGQSAYEQYF.

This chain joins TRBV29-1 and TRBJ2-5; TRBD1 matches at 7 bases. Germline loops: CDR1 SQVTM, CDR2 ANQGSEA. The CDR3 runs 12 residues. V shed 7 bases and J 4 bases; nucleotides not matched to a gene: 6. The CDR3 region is CSATGAGETQYF. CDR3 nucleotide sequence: TGCAGCGCCACAGGGGCGGGAGAGACCCAGTACTTC. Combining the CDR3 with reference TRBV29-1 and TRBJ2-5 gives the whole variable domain SAVISQKPSRDICQRGTSLTIQCQVDSQVTMMFWYRQQPGQSLTLIATANQGSEATYESGFVIDKFPISRPNLTFSTLTVSNMSPEDSSIYLCSATGAGETQYFGPGTRLLVL.

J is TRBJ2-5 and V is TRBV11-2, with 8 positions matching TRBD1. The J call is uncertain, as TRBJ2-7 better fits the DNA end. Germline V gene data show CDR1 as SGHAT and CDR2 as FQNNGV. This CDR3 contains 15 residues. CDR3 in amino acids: CASSLWSTGGYEQYF. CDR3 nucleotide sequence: TGTGCCAGCAGCTTATGGTCAACAGGGGGATACGAGCAGTACTTC.

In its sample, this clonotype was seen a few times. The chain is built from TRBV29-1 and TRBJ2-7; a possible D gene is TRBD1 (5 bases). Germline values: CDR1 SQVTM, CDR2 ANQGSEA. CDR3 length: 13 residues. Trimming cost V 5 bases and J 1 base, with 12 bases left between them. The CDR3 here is CSVPSPGSYEQYF. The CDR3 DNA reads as TGCAGCGTTCCTTCCCCAGGGTCCTACGAGCAGTACTTC.

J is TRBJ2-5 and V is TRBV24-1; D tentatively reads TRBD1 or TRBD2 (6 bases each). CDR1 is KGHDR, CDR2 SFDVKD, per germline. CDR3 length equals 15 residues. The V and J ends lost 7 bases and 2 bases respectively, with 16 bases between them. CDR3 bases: TGTGCCACCAGCCTTTCAGGGGCGGGACAAGAGACCCAGTACTTC. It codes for CATSLSGAGQETQYF.

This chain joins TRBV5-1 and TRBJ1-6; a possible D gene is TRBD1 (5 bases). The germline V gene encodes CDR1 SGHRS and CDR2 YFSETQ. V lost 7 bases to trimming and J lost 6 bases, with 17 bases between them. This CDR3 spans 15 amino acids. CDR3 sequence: CASAISEGSNSPLHF. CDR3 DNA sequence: TGCGCCAGCGCCATTTCCGAGGGGAGTAATTCACCCCTCCACTTT.

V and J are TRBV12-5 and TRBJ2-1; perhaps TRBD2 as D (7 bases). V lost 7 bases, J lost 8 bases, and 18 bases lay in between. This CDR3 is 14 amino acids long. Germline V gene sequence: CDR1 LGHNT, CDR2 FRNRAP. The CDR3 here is CASALGGGGYEQFF. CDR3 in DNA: TGTGCTAGTGCCCTGGGGGGCGGGGGTTATGAGCAGTTCTTC.

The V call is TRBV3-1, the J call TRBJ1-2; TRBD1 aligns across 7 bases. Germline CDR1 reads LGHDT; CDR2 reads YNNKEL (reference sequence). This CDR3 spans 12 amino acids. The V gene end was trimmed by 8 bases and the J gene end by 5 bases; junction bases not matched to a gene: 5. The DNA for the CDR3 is TGTGCCAGCCAGGGGGGTGAATATGGCTACACCTTC. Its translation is CASQGGEYGYTF.

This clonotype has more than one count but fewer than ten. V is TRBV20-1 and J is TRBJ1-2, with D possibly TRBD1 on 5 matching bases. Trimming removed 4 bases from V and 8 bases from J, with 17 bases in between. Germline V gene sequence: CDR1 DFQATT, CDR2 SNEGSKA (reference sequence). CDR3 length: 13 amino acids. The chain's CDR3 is CSATIPGGLGYTF. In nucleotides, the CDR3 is TGCAGTGCTACTATCCCGGGGGGGTTGGGCTACACCTTC.

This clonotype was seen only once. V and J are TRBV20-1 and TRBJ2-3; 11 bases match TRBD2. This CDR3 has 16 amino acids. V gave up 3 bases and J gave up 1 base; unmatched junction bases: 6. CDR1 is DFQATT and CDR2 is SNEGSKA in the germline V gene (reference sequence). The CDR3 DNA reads TGCAGTGCTAGCCTATCTAGCGGGGGGCGCACAGATACGCAGTATTTT. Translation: CSASLSSGGRTDTQYF.

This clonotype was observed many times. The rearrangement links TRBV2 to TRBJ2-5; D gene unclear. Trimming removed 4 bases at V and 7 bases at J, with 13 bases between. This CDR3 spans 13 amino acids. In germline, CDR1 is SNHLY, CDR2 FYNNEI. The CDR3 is CASSVSDQTTQYF. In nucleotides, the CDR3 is TGTGCCAGCAGTGTCTCGGACCAAACGACCCAGTACTTC.

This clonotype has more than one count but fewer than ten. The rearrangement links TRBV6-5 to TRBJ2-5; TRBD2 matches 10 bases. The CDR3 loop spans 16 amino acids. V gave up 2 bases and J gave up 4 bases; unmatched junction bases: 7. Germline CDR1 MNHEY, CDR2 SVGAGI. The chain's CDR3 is CASSYPGTSVGETQYF. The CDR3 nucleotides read TGTGCCAGCAGTTACCCCGGGACTAGCGTCGGAGAGACCCAGTACTTC.

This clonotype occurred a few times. CDR3 bases: TGTGCCAGCAGCTTAACCGACCCGGGAAACATTCAGTACTTC. It is translated as CASSLTDPGNIQYF. The V and J genes are TRBV11-1 and TRBJ2-4; D is undetermined. The ends were cut back, 2 bases at V and 6 bases at J, with 11 bases in the middle. Germline V lookup: CDR1 SGHAT, CDR2 FQDESV (reference sequence). This CDR3 has 14 amino acids.

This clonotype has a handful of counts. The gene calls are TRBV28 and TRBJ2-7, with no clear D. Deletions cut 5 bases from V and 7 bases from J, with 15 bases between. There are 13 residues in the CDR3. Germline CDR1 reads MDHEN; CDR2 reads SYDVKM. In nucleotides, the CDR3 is TGTGCCAGCAGTCCCCCCACGGTCGGAGAGCAGTACTTC. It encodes CASSPPTVGEQYF.

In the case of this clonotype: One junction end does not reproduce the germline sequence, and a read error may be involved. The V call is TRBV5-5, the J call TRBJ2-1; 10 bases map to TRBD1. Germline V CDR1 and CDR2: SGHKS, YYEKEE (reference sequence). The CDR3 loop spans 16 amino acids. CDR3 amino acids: CASSPARDRGNNEQIF. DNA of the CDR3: TGTGCCAGCAGCCCCGCCCGGGACAGGGGAAACAATGAGCAGATCTTC.

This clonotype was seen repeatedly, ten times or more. In DNA, the CDR3 is TGTGCCAGCAGCTTAAGCGACAGGGTATCGATCCAGTACTTC. Translating gives CASSLSDRVSIQYF. The chain joins TRBV7-2 to TRBJ2-7; TRBD1 aligns across 7 bases. Germline V gene sequence: CDR1 SGHTA, CDR2 FQGNSA. The CDR3 runs 14 residues. J gave up 10 bases and V 2 bases, and 11 bases lay outside the gene matches.

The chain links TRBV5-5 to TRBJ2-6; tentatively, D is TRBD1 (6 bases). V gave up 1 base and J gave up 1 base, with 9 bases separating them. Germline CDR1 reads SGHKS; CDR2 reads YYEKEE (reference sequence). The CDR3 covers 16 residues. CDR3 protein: CASSLYGQSGANVLTF. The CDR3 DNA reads TGTGCCAGCAGCTTGTATGGACAGTCTGGGGCCAACGTCCTGACTTTC.

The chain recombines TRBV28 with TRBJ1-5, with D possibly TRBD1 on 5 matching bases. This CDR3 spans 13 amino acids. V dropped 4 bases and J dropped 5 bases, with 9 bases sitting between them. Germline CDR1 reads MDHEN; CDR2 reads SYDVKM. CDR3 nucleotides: TGTGCCAGCAGTTGGGGGGGTTATCAGCCCCAGCATTTT. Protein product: CASSWGGYQPQHF.

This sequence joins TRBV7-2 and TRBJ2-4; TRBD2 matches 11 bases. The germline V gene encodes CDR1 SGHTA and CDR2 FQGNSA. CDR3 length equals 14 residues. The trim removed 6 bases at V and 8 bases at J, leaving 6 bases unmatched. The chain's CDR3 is CASRPSGGPDIQYF. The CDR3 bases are TGTGCCAGCAGGCCTAGCGGGGGGCCAGACATTCAGTACTTC.

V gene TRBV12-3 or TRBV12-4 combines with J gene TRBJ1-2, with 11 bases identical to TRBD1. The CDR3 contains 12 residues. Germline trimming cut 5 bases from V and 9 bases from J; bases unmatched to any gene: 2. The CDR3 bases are TGTGCCAGCAGTGGGACAGGGGGTAGCTACACCTTC. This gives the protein CASSGTGGSYTF.

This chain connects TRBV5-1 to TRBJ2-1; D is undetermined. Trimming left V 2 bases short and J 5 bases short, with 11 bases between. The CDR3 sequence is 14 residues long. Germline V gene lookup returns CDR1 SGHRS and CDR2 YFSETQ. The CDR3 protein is CASSFMRTDNEQFF. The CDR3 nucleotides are TGCGCCAGCAGCTTCATGCGAACGGACAATGAGCAGTTCTTC. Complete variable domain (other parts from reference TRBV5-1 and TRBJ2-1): KAGVTQTPRYLIKTRGQQVTLSCSPISGHRSVSWYQQTPGQGLQFLFEYFSETQRNKGNFPGRFSGRQFSNSRSEMNVSTLELGDSALYLCASSFMRTDNEQFFGPGTRLTVL.

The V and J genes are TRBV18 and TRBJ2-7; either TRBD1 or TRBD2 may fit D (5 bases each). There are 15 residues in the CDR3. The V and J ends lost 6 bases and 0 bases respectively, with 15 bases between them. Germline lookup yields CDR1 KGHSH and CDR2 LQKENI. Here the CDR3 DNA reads TGTGCCAGCTCCCCCAGGGACGGCCCCTCCTACGAGCAGTACTTC. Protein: CASSPRDGPSYEQYF. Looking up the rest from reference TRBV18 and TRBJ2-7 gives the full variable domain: NAGVMQNPRHLVRRRGQEARLRCSPMKGHSHVYWYRQLPEEGLKFMVYLQKENIIDESGMPKERFSAEFPKEGPSILRIQQVVRGDSAAYFCASSPRDGPSYEQYFGPGTRLTVT.

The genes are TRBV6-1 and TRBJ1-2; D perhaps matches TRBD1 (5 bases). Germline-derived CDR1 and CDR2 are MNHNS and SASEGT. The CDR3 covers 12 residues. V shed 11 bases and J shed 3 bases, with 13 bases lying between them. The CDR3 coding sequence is TGTGCCGGTAGCAGGGTGGACTATGGCTACACCTTC. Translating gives CAGSRVDYGYTF.